The clone carrying this TCR beta chain was counted a few times. TCRdb re-analysed the RACE reads in MiXCR, keeping a single row per CDR3 protein. The sample includes 190,000 or so distinct CDR3 sequences, about 25% of them seen just once. The time point: patch test 3, about 24 weeks after DPC sensitization. Sample treatment: therapeutic diphenylcyclopropenone sensitization with weekly scalp DPC. These data belong to a study of human T cells and chemical hapten exposure. The V gene's germline CDR1 is SGHTA and CDR2 FQGNSA. Between the trimmed V and J ends, which lost 1 base and 7 bases, there was a span of 8 bases. The CDR3 has 13 residues.

The chain carries TRBV7-2 and TRBJ2-1; D unresolved. This clonotype was sampled from a middle-aged woman with alopecia areata. Some clones in this sample may be carry-over from other donors' samples. Here the sequenced sample was whole blood, taken in connection with sensitization to the hapten diphenylcyclopropenone (DPC). The CDR3: CASSLGFLNEQFF. Here the CDR3 DNA reads TGTGCCAGCAGCTTAGGGTTTCTGAATGAGCAGTTCTTC.